What follows is one TCR beta chain and its context. Deletions cut 6 bases from V and 5 bases from J, with 10 bases between. Germline V gives CDR1 MNHEY, CDR2 SVGEGT. There are 12 residues in the CDR3. This entry comes from a study of T-cell reconstitution after alpha-beta-depleted transplantation in children. The TCRbeta library was prepared with unique molecular identifiers. MiXCR, run by TCRdb on the PCR reads, gives a single entry per CDR3 protein. This sample has about 250,000 distinct CDR3 sequences; around 25% occur once, and the top ten carry 4% to 5.5%. The origin of this receptor is a female patient aged 2-9 years who had a stem cell transplant for congenital amegakaryocytic thrombocytopenia, so the T cells may come from the graft donor. The chain carries TRBV6-2 or TRBV6-3 and TRBJ1-1; possible D gene TRBD1, 6 bases. Sample: PBMCs, mostly from graft donor cells, taken 360 days after TCRalphabeta/CD19-depleted stem cell transplant. CDR3 nucleotide sequence: TGTGCCAGCAGAACTCAGGGGACTGAAGCTTTCTTT. It encodes CASRTQGTEAFF.